The text below deals with one T cell receptor beta chain. From germline, CDR1 is SEHNR and CDR2 FQNEAQ (reference sequence). The CDR3 is 13 amino acids. Trimming cost V 1 base and J 6 bases, with 7 bases left between them. This specimen belongs to a study of shared clonotypes between healthy human individuals. Method: immunoSEQ multiplex PCR; TCRdb's copy keeps in-frame clones and lacks some. The sample has around 2,000,000 clones; over 85% are singletons. The genes are TRBV7-9 and TRBJ2-1; unclear D gene. This receptor was obtained from a man aged 18 to 30 in good health. Sequencing was performed on naive CD4+ T cells sorted from blood. Subset meaning: CD45RA+ positively selected. CDR3 loop: CASSLGSLNEQFF. The CDR3 nucleotides are TGTGCCAGCAGCTTAGGCTCTCTCAATGAGCAGTTCTTC. Full variable domain (missing parts from reference TRBV7-9 and TRBJ2-1): DTGVSQNPRHKITKRGQNVTFRCDPISEHNRLYWYRQTLGQGPEFLTYFQNEAQLEKSRLLSDRFSAERPKGSFSTLEIQRTEQGDSAMYLCASSLGSLNEQFFGPGTRLTVL.